Below are 18 T cell receptor beta chains sequenced from a single sample in a study of T cells in Graves' hyperthyroidism and ophthalmopathy. RNA transcripts yielded amplified TCR beta CDR3 regions. First-round RT-PCR of the TCR CDR3 relied on the HTBI primer set. TCRdb redid the calling of the multiplex PCR reads with MiXCR, one entry per CDR3 protein. The table has hundreds of thousands of distinct CDR3 sequences, less than 20% seen once. The sample comprised blood. These receptors were taken from a middle-aged man with Graves' ophthalmopathy.

The V gene is TRBV6-2 or TRBV6-3, the J gene TRBJ2-3, with a weak D call TRBD1 (6 bases). This CDR3 is built from 14 residues. Germline V gene sequence: CDR1 MNHEY, CDR2 SVGEGT. The ends were cut back, 6 bases at V and 0 bases at J, with 10 bases in the middle. Here the CDR3 reads CASRRTASTDTQYF. In nucleotides, the CDR3 is TGTGCCAGCAGGAGGACAGCTAGCACAGATACGCAGTATTTT.

This chain connects TRBV7-2 to TRBJ1-6; TRBD1 matches 7 bases. Trimming took 1 base from V and 10 from J; bases not matched to a gene: 10. CDR3 length equals 16 residues. Looked up from germline, CDR1 is SGHTA and CDR2 is FQGNSA. The CDR3 loop is CASSLGRGTVRSPLHF. As DNA, the CDR3 is TGTGCCAGCAGCTTAGGCCGGGGGACAGTTAGATCACCCCTCCACTTT.

This clonotype was found many times. The chain joins TRBV12-3 or TRBV12-4 to TRBJ2-7; 14 bases agree with TRBD2. The CDR3 is made up of 16 amino acids. After removal of 6 bases from V and 7 bases from J, the junction contained 11 bases not matched to a gene. CDR3 sequence: CASRLGTSGSVGEQYF. CDR3 nucleotides: TGTGCCAGCAGACTTGGGACTAGCGGGAGTGTAGGAGAGCAGTACTTC.

This clonotype was seen ten or more times. The chain combines TRBV6-1 with TRBJ1-1; the match to TRBD1 covers 8 bases. V gave up 5 bases and J gave up 4 bases; unmatched junction bases: 9. This CDR3 comprises 15 residues. CDR1 and CDR2 (germline): MNHNS, SASEGT. The chain's CDR3 is CASSPWTGKGTEAFF. The DNA for the CDR3 is TGTGCCAGCAGTCCATGGACAGGGAAGGGCACTGAAGCTTTCTTT.

There are a few counts of this clonotype. This chain links TRBV5-1 with TRBJ1-4; D is perhaps TRBD1 (5 bases). Germline loops: CDR1 SGHRS, CDR2 YFSETQ. The ends were cut back, 4 bases at V and 8 bases at J, with 15 bases in the middle. This CDR3 region has 14 residues. The CDR3, as DNA: TGCGCCAGCAGCGTCCAATGGGGGAGAGAAAAACTGTTTTTT. Protein product: CASSVQWGREKLFF.

This clonotype was seen a handful of times. The chain has TRBV12-3 or TRBV12-4 and TRBJ2-2; TRBD2 matches 8 bases. This CDR3 is 16 amino acids long. V lost 7 bases and J lost 1; bases outside the gene matches: 8. Here the CDR3 DNA reads TGTGCCAGCAAAACCGGGGGGGGTAAGAACACCGGGGAGCTGTTTTTT. Protein product: CASKTGGGKNTGELFF.

The V gene is TRBV13, the J gene TRBJ1-3; D gene ambiguous. The CDR3 spans 15 residues. Trimming shortened V by 1 base and J by 2 bases, and 9 bases separated the two germline ends. Per the germline V gene, CDR1 is PRHDT and CDR2 is FYEKMQ (reference sequence). This CDR3 is CASSLEAGAGNTIYF. CDR3 nucleotide sequence: TGTGCCAGCAGCTTAGAAGCTGGAGCTGGAAACACCATATATTTT. The variable domain in full, completed from reference TRBV13 and TRBJ1-3, reads AAGVIQSPRHLIKEKRETATLKCYPIPRHDTVYWYQQGPGQDPQFLISFYEKMQSDKGSIPDRFSAQQFSDYHSELNMSSLELGDSALYFCASSLEAGAGNTIYFGEGSWLTVV.

This clonotype was picked up many times. The chain couples TRBV7-2 to TRBJ2-5; the match to TRBD1 covers 9 bases. Germline V gene sequence: CDR1 SGHTA, CDR2 FQGNSA. V lost 6 bases, J lost 5 bases, and 7 bases stayed unmatched. CDR3 length equals 14 residues. CDR3 residues: CASSLQGAEETQYF. DNA for the CDR3: TGTGCCAGCAGTTTACAGGGGGCGGAGGAGACCCAGTACTTC.

This chain connects TRBV20-1 to TRBJ2-5; no clear D gene. CDR3 length: 14 residues. Germline CDR1 reads DFQATT; CDR2 reads SNEGSKA (reference sequence). Trimming stripped 0 bases from V and 7 bases from J, with 15 bases between. Written as DNA, the CDR3 is TGCAGTGCTAGAGAAGAGTGGCAGATGGTGACCCAGTACTTC. Translated, it gives CSAREEWQMVTQYF.

This clonotype came up many times. The V and J genes are TRBV28 and TRBJ2-7; 9 nucleotides line up with TRBD2. Germline CDR1 and CDR2: MDHEN and SYDVKM. The J segment lost 3 bases and the V segment lost 6 bases, leaving 15 bases of the junction unmatched. The CDR3 runs 17 residues. CDR3 sequence reads: CASRTASMTSGHYEQYF. The CDR3 bases are TGTGCCAGCAGGACCGCTTCAATGACTAGCGGCCACTACGAGCAGTACTTC.

This clonotype was seen more than once but under ten times. The chain recombines TRBV10-3 with TRBJ1-2, with D tentatively TRBD1 (5 bases). The V gene's germline CDR1 is ENHRY and CDR2 SYGVKD. The CDR3 loop spans 16 amino acids. Trimming stripped 3 bases from V and 0 bases from J, with 14 bases between. In DNA, the CDR3 is TGTGCCATCAGTGAAAGAAGGGAGGGACCTAACTATGGCTACACCTTC. Its translation: CAISERREGPNYGYTF.

This clonotype was counted at least ten times. The chain recombines TRBV20-1 with TRBJ2-7, with 9 bases identical to TRBD2. The CDR3 loop spans 15 amino acids. With V trimmed by 3 bases and J by 4 bases, 10 bases remained unmatched. CDR1 DFQATT and CDR2 SNEGSKA come from the germline V gene (reference sequence). CDR3 in amino acids: CSARDSGGTMYEQYF. DNA of the CDR3: TGCAGTGCTAGGGATAGCGGGGGAACGATGTACGAGCAGTACTTC.

This clonotype showed up just a few times. The CDR3 loop is CASTQGTYYNEQFF. In DNA form, the CDR3 reads TGTGCCAGCACCCAGGGGACGTATTACAATGAGCAGTTCTTC. The chain is built from TRBV3-1 and TRBJ2-1; possible D gene TRBD1, 6 bases. The V and J ends lost 7 bases and 4 bases respectively, with 14 bases between them. Germline CDR1 LGHDT, CDR2 YNNKEL (reference sequence). This CDR3 has 14 amino acids.

The chain joins TRBV6-1 to TRBJ1-1; D is ambiguous. The CDR3 has 13 amino acids. V was clipped by 6 bases and J by 4 bases, with 12 bases between them. Germline assignment: CDR1 MNHNS and CDR2 SASEGT. CDR3 coding DNA: TGTGCCAGCAGCCTCGAGGAGAGCACTGAAGCTTTCTTT. This codes for CASSLEESTEAFF.

The rearrangement links TRBV10-3 to TRBJ2-5; tentative D call: TRBD2 (6 bases). The V end lost 3 bases, the J end lost 5 bases, and 10 bases lay between the germline ends. The CDR3 covers 13 residues. The V gene's germline CDR1 is ENHRY and CDR2 SYGVKD. The CDR3 region is CAISDSGGETQYF. CDR3 coding DNA: TGTGCCATCAGTGATAGCGGAGGGGAGACCCAGTACTTC.

The rearrangement links TRBV27 to TRBJ2-5; weak D call: TRBD1 (6 bases). The CDR3 contains 12 residues. V gave up 10 bases and J gave up 2 bases, with 11 bases separating them. Germline V CDR1 and CDR2: MNHEY, SMNVEV (reference sequence). The CDR3 coding sequence is TGTGCCACCCAGGGGACGCAAGAGACCCAGTACTTC. It encodes CATQGTQETQYF.

This clonotype is a singleton in its sample. A much larger clonotype is one base distant, so this may be a read error. CDR3 region: CSANTAGWVQETQYF. As DNA, the CDR3 is TGCAGTGCAAACACCGCAGGTTGGGTGCAAGAGACCCAGTACTTC. The rearrangement links TRBV20-1 to TRBJ2-5; D uncertain. The CDR3 consists of 15 residues. Trimming removed 6 bases from V and 2 bases from J, with 19 bases in between. Germline CDR1 is DFQATT and CDR2 is SNEGSKA (reference sequence).

This clonotype showed up many times. V gene TRBV28 combines with J gene TRBJ2-1; either TRBD1 or TRBD2 may supply D (5 bases each). CDR3 length: 16 amino acids. Germline-derived CDR1 and CDR2 are MDHEN and SYDVKM. V lost 2 bases and J 0 bases, leaving 11 bases between the germline ends. Here the CDR3 DNA reads TGTGCCAGCAGTTTAGGGGCTAGCCCCTCCTACAATGAGCAGTTCTTC. It codes for CASSLGASPSYNEQFF. Looking up the rest from reference TRBV28 and TRBJ2-1 gives the full variable domain: DVKVTQSSRYLVKRTGEKVFLECVQDMDHENMFWYRQDPGLGLRLIYFSYDVKMKEKGDIPEGYSVSREKKERFSLILESASTNQTSMYLCASSLGASPSYNEQFFGPGTRLTVL.